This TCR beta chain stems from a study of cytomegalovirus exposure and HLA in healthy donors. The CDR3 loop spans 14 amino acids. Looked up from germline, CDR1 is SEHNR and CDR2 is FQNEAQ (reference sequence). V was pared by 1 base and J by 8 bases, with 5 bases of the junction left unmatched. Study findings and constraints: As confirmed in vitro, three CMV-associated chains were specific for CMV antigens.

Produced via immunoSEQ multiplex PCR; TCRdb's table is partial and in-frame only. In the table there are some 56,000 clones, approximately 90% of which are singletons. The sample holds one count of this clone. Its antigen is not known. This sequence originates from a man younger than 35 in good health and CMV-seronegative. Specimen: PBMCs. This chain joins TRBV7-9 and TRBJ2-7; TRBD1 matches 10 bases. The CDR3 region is CASSLGGTGVQQYF. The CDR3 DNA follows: TGTGCCAGCAGCTTAGGTGGGACAGGGGTCCAGCAGTACTTC.